This TCR beta chain was sequenced for a study of T cells expressing NK-cell markers. Whole-study context: TCR beta repertoires came from sorted CD3+CD56+NKG2C+, CD3+CD56+NKG2C- and CD3+CD56-NKG2C+ T cells.

Comment on this clonotype: As yet, its antigen is unknown.

With the 5' RACE reads reprocessed, TCRdb shows one record per CDR3 protein and no DNA. The table lists about 430,000 distinct CDR3 sequences. From germline, CDR1 is KGHSH and CDR2 LQKENI. The CDR3 totals 14 residues. General study results and limits: Dominant NKG2C+ clonotype frequencies of roughly 1.0-7.0% of CD8+ T cells were measured in over 5 donors.

The TCR was taken from a woman aged 50 to 60 in good health. The sample was blood T cells: a sorted CD56 or NKG2C T cell subset, CD4+ or CD8+ T cells, or bulk PBMC T cells (not recorded which). V gene TRBV18 combines with J gene TRBJ1-1. This CDR3 reads CASSEGTGNTEAFF.